These T cell receptor beta chains were read from a single sample in a study of shared clonotypes between healthy human individuals. Repertoires were generated with immunoSEQ multiplex PCR, while TCRdb's copy carries only in-frame clones and drops some. Here the sample spans some 2,500,000 clones, 93% being singletons. Sequenced: naive CD4+ T cells from PBMCs. The source of these receptors is a young man in good health. Some clones in this sample may be carry-over from other donors' samples. Both conserved end residues are part of each CDR3. The order of the fields is J gene, clone size, V gene, D gene, CDR3 DNA, CDR3 protein. A D gene is named only where the DNA matches it firmly. Clone size, where shown, is once, few, many, or a class for clones that have expanded.

>TRBJ2-5|-|TRBV7-3|-
TGTGCCAGCAGCTTAATAGCCGGGGAGCAAGAGACCCAGTACTTC
CASSLIAGEQETQYF
>TRBJ2-1|-|TRBV9|TRBD2
TGTGCCAGCAGCGCGGGGGGTGGCGTCGAGGTCTACAATGAGCAGTTCTTC
CASSAGGGVEVYNEQFF
>TRBJ1-2|-|TRBV30|-
TGTGCCTGGAGTGTAAAGGGAGCTAACTATGGCTACACCTTC
CAWSVKGANYGYTF
>TRBJ2-3|-|TRBV18|-
TGTGCCAGCTCACCAGCTAGCGCACAAGCGACAGATACGCAGTATTTT
CASSPASAQATDTQYF
>TRBJ2-2|-|TRBV5-1|TRBD1
TGCGCCAGCAGCTTGGGAGGCCCGGGACAGGGGGCCCTCAACACCGGGGAGCTGTTTTTT
CASSLGGPGQGALNTGELFF
>TRBJ1-5|-|TRBV28|TRBD1
TGTGCCAGCAGTTTGGTTGGTACCGGGACAGGGTTTAGCAATCAGCCCCAGCATTTT
CASSLVGTGTGFSNQPQHF
>TRBJ2-7|once|TRBV2|TRBD1
TGTGCCAGCTCCCCCCGGGACAGTCTTCACGAGCAGTACTTC
CASSPRDSLHEQYF
>TRBJ2-3|-|TRBV28|TRBD2
TGTGCCAGCGTCCCATCCCGGGGGAGCGGGGCCACAGATACGCAGTATTTT
CASVPSRGSGATDTQYF
>TRBJ2-2|-|TRBV2|TRBD1
TGTGCCAGCAATACCTTGACAGGGCGTGACACCGGGGAGCTGTTTTTT
CASNTLTGRDTGELFF
>TRBJ1-2|-|TRBV19|-
TGTGCCAGTAGTAACGCAAACTATGGCTACACCTTC
CASSNANYGYTF
>TRBJ2-1|-|TRBV7-2|TRBD2
TGTGCCAGCAGCTTATGGGGCGGGAGCTTGGTTGAGCAGTTCTTC
CASSLWGGSLVEQFF
>TRBJ2-3|-|TRBV4-1|-
TGCGCCAGCAGCCAAGGTCAGCCAAGCACAGATACGCAGTATTTT
CASSQGQPSTDTQYF
>TRBJ2-1|-|TRBV25-1|TRBD2
TGTGCCAGCAGTGATTCGTTCGGGAGGGCCATTCTTAATGAGCAGTTCTTC
CASSDSFGRAILNEQFF
>TRBJ2-2|-|TRBV7-2|-
TGTGCCAGCAGCTGGGGCCTCGGGGAGCTGTTTTTT
CASSWGLGELFF
>TRBJ1-1|-|TRBV18|-
TGTGCCAGCTCACTCATGAACACTGAAGCTTTCTTT
CASSLMNTEAFF
>TRBJ1-1|-|TRBV20-1|-
TGCAGTGCTGAACTACTCACTGAAGCTTTCTTT
CSAELLTEAFF
>TRBJ2-1|once|TRBV6-5|-
TGTGCCAGCAGCCGACGTGGGGATGAGCAGTTCTTC
CASSRRGDEQFF
>TRBJ2-1|-|TRBV9|-
TGTGCCAGCAGCCCCCGTCAAACTCTGGCGGGTTACAATGAGCAGTTCTTC
CASSPRQTLAGYNEQFF
>TRBJ2-1|-|TRBV5-4|TRBD2
TGTGCCAGTAGTGGACTAGCGGGGACCTACAATGAGCAGTTCTTC
CASSGLAGTYNEQFF
>TRBJ1-1|-|TRBV2|-
TGTGCCAGCAGTTATGACAGCACGAACACTGAAGCTTTCTTT
CASSYDSTNTEAFF
>TRBJ2-6|-|TRBV6-5|-
TGTGCCAGCAGTTACCCCAGGGCTGGGGCCAACGTCCTGACTTTC
CASSYPRAGANVLTF
>TRBJ2-7|-|TRBV30|-
TGTGCCTGGGGGAGGGGGACCTACGAGCAGTACTTC
CAWGRGTYEQYF